A single sample gave rise to the 29 T cell receptor beta chains below, sequenced in a study of blood T cell repertoires in COVID-19. Sequencing was performed with immunoSEQ multiplex PCR; in TCRdb, only in-frame clones are kept and a portion is missing. The table records 6,000 or so clones, roughly 84% of them present only once. The sequencing sample was made of peripheral blood. The receptors were sampled from a human donor with active COVID-19. The donor label of this sample is uncertain.

The rearrangement uses TRBV5-6 and TRBJ2-1; D may be TRBD2 (6 bases). Trimming took 4 bases from V and 5 from J, leaving 16 bases between them. CDR3 length: 15 residues. Germline V gene data show CDR1 as SGHDT and CDR2 as YYEEEE. CDR3 residues: CASSPPRAGNNEQFF. The CDR3 DNA reads as TGTGCCAGCAGCCCCCCGAGGGCGGGGAACAATGAGCAGTTCTTC.

The chain uses TRBV6-2 or TRBV6-3 and TRBJ2-7; TRBD1 agrees at 9 bases. The CDR3 is 16 amino acids. Germline-derived CDR1 and CDR2 are MNHEY and SVGEGT. The V gene end was trimmed by 0 bases and the J gene end by 2 bases; junction bases not matched to a gene: 5. CDR3 nucleotides: TGTGCCAGCAGTTACTCGGGGACAGGGAATCCCTACGAGCAGTACTTC. Amino acid sequence: CASSYSGTGNPYEQYF.

This chain joins TRBV19 and TRBJ2-7; 12 nucleotides align to TRBD1. The CDR3 runs to 13 residues. Germline CDR1 reads LNHDA; CDR2 reads SQIVND (reference sequence). J gave up 9 bases and V 9 bases, and 9 bases lay outside the gene matches. Here the CDR3 DNA reads TGTGCCAGCAGAAAGGGACAGGGGGCTGGGCAGTACTTC. Amino acids: CASRKGQGAGQYF.

CDR3 protein: CASSLAQGVSSTEAFF. CDR3 in DNA: TGTGCCAGCAGCTTAGCGCAGGGGGTATCAAGCACTGAAGCTTTCTTT. This chain joins TRBV7-6 and TRBJ1-1, with 7 bases identical to TRBD1. Trimming cost V 0 bases and J 4 bases; bases outside gene matches: 8. The CDR3 has 16 amino acids. Germline V gives CDR1 SGHVS, CDR2 FNYEAQ.

This chain links TRBV30 with TRBJ2-5; TRBD1 matches at 7 bases. Trimming cost V 3 bases and J 4 bases; bases outside gene matches: 11. CDR1 and CDR2 (germline): GTSNPN, SVGIG (reference sequence). The length of the CDR3 is 15 residues. CDR3 residues: CAWSLGQTDGETQYF. For the CDR3, the DNA is TGTGCCTGGAGCCTGGGACAGACCGACGGAGAGACCCAGTACTTC.

The CDR3 loop is CASSEPTSASTDTQYF. As DNA, the CDR3 is TGTGCCAGCAGTGAGCCGACTAGCGCCAGCACAGATACGCAGTATTTT. The chain couples TRBV2 to TRBJ2-3; TRBD2 agrees at 8 bases. The CDR3 consists of 16 residues. Germline lookup yields CDR1 SNHLY and CDR2 FYNNEI. The ends lost 3 bases at V and 0 bases at J; junction bases unmatched: 5.

The rearrangement uses TRBV3-1 (or the pseudogene TRBV3-2) and TRBJ2-7, with D tentatively TRBD2 (5 bases). This CDR3 has 15 residues. Between the trimmed V and J ends, which lost 1 base and 3 bases, there was a span of 13 bases. In germline, CDR1 is LGHDT, CDR2 YNNKEL (reference sequence). CDR3 coding DNA: TGTGCCAGCAGCCAAGGGACTTTTTCTCTCTACGAGCAGTACTTC. Translating gives CASSQGTFSLYEQYF.

This chain uses TRBV5-1 with TRBJ2-1, with D unclear. Trimming stripped 1 base from V and 3 bases from J, with 8 bases between. Germline V gene sequence: CDR1 SGHRS, CDR2 YFSETQ. The CDR3 length is 14 residues. The chain's CDR3 is CASSLLELYNEQFF. CDR3 DNA: TGCGCCAGCAGCTTGCTGGAGCTCTACAATGAGCAGTTCTTC.

This clone was recorded a few times. The V gene is TRBV4-3, the J gene TRBJ1-5, with D perhaps matching TRBD1 (5 bases). V was shortened by 0 bases and J by 6 bases, with 12 bases between the two germline ends. CDR3 length: 15 amino acids. CDR1 is LGHNA, CDR2 YSLEER, per germline. In DNA, the CDR3 is TGCGCCAGCAGCCAAGATACCAGGGTTGCTCAGCCCCAGCATTTT. This codes for CASSQDTRVAQPQHF.

This chain uses TRBV7-2 with TRBJ2-7, with a possible D match to TRBD2 (7 bases). Germline CDR1 and CDR2: SGHTA and FQGNSA. The V gene lost 1 base and the J gene lost 9 bases, with 19 bases spanning the gap. The CDR3 totals 15 residues. The CDR3 bases are TGTGCCAGCAGCTTAGGTCGTGGGGGGGCTAGAGCGCAGTACTTC. As protein: CASSLGRGGARAQYF.

The rearrangement uses TRBV27 and TRBJ1-2; 9 bases are shared with TRBD1. V shed 5 bases, J shed 3 bases, and the junction held 7 bases outside the gene matches. The CDR3 covers 15 residues. CDR1 is MNHEY, CDR2 SMNVEV, per germline (reference sequence). CDR3 loop: CASSTEQGAHYGYTF. CDR3 nucleotide sequence: TGTGCCAGCAGTACGGAACAGGGGGCTCACTATGGCTACACCTTC.

This chain joins TRBV5-5 and TRBJ1-6, with a tentative D call TRBD1 (6 bases). Germline CDR1 reads SGHKS; CDR2 reads YYEKEE (reference sequence). The V end was cut by 4 bases, the J end by 8 bases, with 10 bases between. This CDR3 region has 13 residues. The CDR3 here is CASSPRTDSPLHF. CDR3 bases: TGTGCCAGCAGCCCTCGGACAGATTCACCCCTCCACTTT.

The chain is built from TRBV6-5 and TRBJ2-3; 8 bases fit TRBD2. V lost 6 bases and J lost 6; bases outside the gene matches: 11. The CDR3 runs to 15 residues. Per the germline V gene, CDR1 is MNHEY and CDR2 is SVGAGI. CDR3 DNA sequence: TGTGCCAGCAGCCCATACGGAGCGGGAGATGATACGCAGTATTTT. Protein: CASSPYGAGDDTQYF.

This rearrangement joins TRBV27 to TRBJ2-7, with 10 bases aligning to TRBD1. V gave up 6 bases and J gave up 4 bases; unmatched junction bases: 6. Germline CDR1 MNHEY, CDR2 SMNVEV (reference sequence). The CDR3 sequence is 14 residues long. The CDR3 region has the DNA TGTGCCAGCAGCAACCGGGACAGGGGTTACGAGCAGTACTTC. Its protein product is CASSNRDRGYEQYF.

The sample holds one count of this clone. This chain connects TRBV10-3 to TRBJ1-1; D is ambiguous. CDR1 is ENHRY, CDR2 SYGVKD, per germline. Trimming stripped 4 bases from V and 5 bases from J, with 11 bases between. The CDR3 spans 13 residues. CDR3 sequence (DNA): TGTGCCATCAGTGTGGGAGCCGATACTGAAGCTTTCTTT. The encoded protein is CAISVGADTEAFF.

This clone appeared a single time. This sequence joins TRBV29-1 and TRBJ2-5, with 8 bases lining up with TRBD1. Germline CDR1 is SQVTM and CDR2 is ANQGSEA. The trim removed 4 bases at V and 4 bases at J, leaving 11 bases unmatched. The CDR3 extends over 15 amino acids. This CDR3 reads CSVVYPGGAGETQYF. The CDR3 DNA reads TGCAGCGTTGTCTATCCAGGGGGCGCAGGAGAGACCCAGTACTTC.

The chain is built from TRBV5-6 and TRBJ2-5, with a possible D match to TRBD1 (6 bases). V lost 2 bases to trimming and J lost 5 bases, with 16 bases between them. CDR3 length: 15 residues. Germline loops: CDR1 SGHDT, CDR2 YYEEEE. In DNA form, the CDR3 reads TGTGCCAGCAGCTTTGGGCCAGGGGATTTGGAGACCCAGTACTTC. Protein product: CASSFGPGDLETQYF.

The CDR3 DNA reads TGTGCCAGCACCAAGCTAGGGGGGGTTACCATATATTTT. This sequence encodes CASTKLGGVTIYF. This chain joins TRBV12-3 or TRBV12-4 and TRBJ1-3; tentative D call: TRBD1 (6 bases). The CDR3 is 13 amino acids. The ends were cut back, 7 bases at V and 10 bases at J, with 17 bases in the middle.

The V gene is TRBV19, the J gene TRBJ2-5; a possible D gene is TRBD1 (6 bases). CDR1 LNHDA and CDR2 SQIVND come from the germline V gene (reference sequence). Deletions cut 3 bases from V and 4 bases from J, with 12 bases between. The CDR3 is made up of 14 amino acids. In DNA form, the CDR3 reads TGTGCCAGTAGTATCCCAGGGGTTTCAGAGACCCAGTACTTC. As protein: CASSIPGVSETQYF.

This chain links TRBV7-6 with TRBJ2-2; D perhaps matches TRBD2 (5 bases). From germline, CDR1 is SGHVS and CDR2 FNYEAQ. Trimming took off 6 bases at V and 4 bases at J, with 18 bases between the two ends. The CDR3 is made up of 16 amino acids. The CDR3 sequence: CASRPLGGSFTGELFF. For the CDR3, the DNA is TGTGCCAGCAGACCCCTGGGTGGGAGCTTCACCGGGGAGCTGTTTTTT.

The rearrangement uses TRBV5-4 and TRBJ1-5; TRBD1 agrees at 7 bases. Germline CDR1 and CDR2: SGHNT and YYREEE (reference sequence). Unmatched junction bases numbered 4, after V lost 4 bases and J lost 3 bases. This CDR3 is built from 14 residues. The CDR3 DNA reads TGTGCCAGCAGCCGACAGGGTGACAATCAGCCCCAGCATTTT. This sequence encodes CASSRQGDNQPQHF.

V gene TRBV29-1 combines with J gene TRBJ2-7, with TRBD1 matching 7 bases. The CDR3 has 13 amino acids. Trimming removed 1 base from V and 2 bases from J; junction bases left unmatched: 2. The germline gives CDR1 SQVTM, CDR2 ANQGSEA. CDR3 sequence reads: CSVEGQGTYEQYF. The CDR3 nucleotides are TGCAGCGTTGAAGGACAGGGTACCTACGAGCAGTACTTC.

This clone was seen only a few times. This chain joins TRBV7-9 and TRBJ2-2, with D possibly TRBD2 on 5 matching bases. CDR3 length equals 13 residues. Trimming took 4 bases from V and 16 from J, leaving 19 bases between them. Germline V gene sequence: CDR1 SEHNR, CDR2 FQNEAQ (reference sequence). CDR3 nucleotides: TGTGCCAGCAGCTCGCAACGTGGCCGGGGAGCGTTTTTT. Translated, it gives CASSSQRGRGAFF.

This sequence joins TRBV6-5 and TRBJ1-1, with D perhaps TRBD1 (6 bases). Trimming took off 7 bases at V and 5 bases at J, with 14 bases between the two ends. The germline CDR1 and CDR2 sequences are MNHEY and SVGAGI. The CDR3 has 13 amino acids. The DNA of the CDR3 is TGTGCCAGCACCCAAACAGGGCGGACTGAAGCTTTCTTT. Protein sequence: CASTQTGRTEAFF.

This clone was counted only a few times. V is TRBV10-2 and J is TRBJ2-1, with D tentatively TRBD2 (5 bases). CDR3 length equals 14 residues. V dropped 0 bases and J dropped 8 bases, with 11 bases sitting between them. Germline CDR1 and CDR2: WSHSY and SAAADI. The CDR3 loop is CASSESKGADEQFF. As DNA, the CDR3 is TGCGCCAGCAGTGAGTCTAAGGGAGCCGATGAGCAGTTCTTC.

The rearrangement links TRBV11-3 to TRBJ2-3; 14 positions match TRBD2. Unmatched junction bases numbered 5, after V lost 5 bases and J lost 4 bases. This CDR3 contains 16 residues. CDR1 is SGHNT, CDR2 YENEEA, per germline. The chain's CDR3 is CASSDGTSGSPDTQYF. In DNA form, the CDR3 reads TGTGCCAGCAGCGATGGGACTAGCGGGAGTCCAGATACGCAGTATTTT.

This chain uses TRBV6-5 with TRBJ2-7; the match to TRBD1 covers 12 bases. Germline-derived CDR1 and CDR2 are MNHEY and SVGAGI. The CDR3 contains 14 residues. The junction had 6 bases not matched to a gene; V was cut back by 6 bases and J by 6 bases. The CDR3 DNA sequence: TGTGCCAGCAGGTTCGGGACAGGGGGCTCCGAGCAGTACTTC. It is translated as CASRFGTGGSEQYF.

The rearrangement links TRBV29-1 to TRBJ2-2; 8 bases are a match to TRBD1. This CDR3 has 14 residues. Germline-derived CDR1 and CDR2 are SQVTM and ANQGSEA. The V and J ends lost 4 bases and 5 bases, in that order; junction bases with no gene match: 6. The CDR3 coding sequence is TGCAGCGTTGGGATGACAGGGGCGACCGGGGAGCTGTTTTTT. The encoded protein is CSVGMTGATGELFF.

The chain links TRBV19 to TRBJ2-1; perhaps TRBD2 as D (6 bases). V was pared by 1 base and J by 3 bases, with 7 bases between. The CDR3 extends over 14 amino acids. Looked up from germline, CDR1 is LNHDA and CDR2 is SQIVND (reference sequence). In DNA form, the CDR3 reads TGTGCCAGTAGTATAGTTAGCGGCTACAATGAGCAGTTCTTC. Residues: CASSIVSGYNEQFF. The full variable domain, completed using reference TRBV19 and TRBJ2-1, is DGGITQSPKYLFRKEGQNVTLSCEQNLNHDAMYWYRQDPGQGLRLIYYSQIVNDFQKGDIAEGYSVSREKKESFPLTVTSAQKNPTAFYLCASSIVSGYNEQFFGPGTRLTVL.